A selection of T cell receptor beta chains follows, all from one sample in a study of blood T cell repertoires in COVID-19. Sequencing used immunoSEQ multiplex PCR; TCRdb keeps in-frame clones, though not all of them. The sample shows 55,000 to 75,000 clones, approximately 80% of them seen only once. Specimen: peripheral blood. The origin of the receptors is a man in his 70s who had recovered from COVID-19. CDR3s include the opening cysteine and the closing phenylalanine or tryptophan. D genes are given only for firm matches. Some rows have no size entry. The others give once, few or many, or a class for an expanded clone.

J gene | V gene | D gene | clone size | CDR3 protein | CDR3 DNA
TRBJ1-5 | TRBV12-3/TRBV12-4 | - | - | CASSFHTGSPQHF | TGTGCCAGCAGTTTCCATACAGGGTCACCCCAGCATTTT
TRBJ1-4 | TRBV12-5 | TRBD1 | - | CASGLSLGGLEKLFF | TGTGCTAGTGGTCTATCCTTAGGGGGCTTAGAAAAACTGTTTTTT
TRBJ1-2 | TRBV19 | TRBD1 | - | CASSIQGARRGYTF | TGTGCCAGTAGTATTCAGGGGGCGCGGCGTGGCTACACCTTC
TRBJ2-7 | TRBV30 | - | - | CAWSPGGVTNEQYF | TGTGCCTGGAGTCCCGGGGGAGTTACGAACGAGCAGTACTTC
TRBJ2-1 | TRBV7-2 | TRBD1 | few | CASSLRVGQGHNEQFF | TGTGCCAGCAGTCTTAGAGTAGGACAGGGCCACAATGAGCAGTTCTTC
TRBJ1-6 | TRBV7-9 | - | few | CASSRSLGEDSPLHF | TGTGCCAGCAGCCGTTCCCTCGGGGAGGATTCACCCCTCCACTTT
TRBJ2-7 | TRBV7-2 | TRBD1 | - | CASSITDRGAYEQYF | TGTGCCAGCAGCATAACGGACAGGGGCGCCTACGAGCAGTACTTC
TRBJ2-2 | TRBV6-5 | TRBD2 | - | CASRGTSGGSGELFF | TGTGCCAGCAGGGGGACTAGCGGGGGTTCCGGGGAGCTGTTTTTT
TRBJ1-3 | TRBV19 | TRBD1 | - | CASSAGTGTYYLVNTIYF | TGTGCCAGTAGTGCAGGGACAGGCACGTACTACCTGGTGAACACCATATATTTT
TRBJ1-2 | TRBV7-9 | TRBD1 | - | CASSHRGNYGYTF | TGTGCCAGCAGCCACAGGGGAAACTATGGCTACACCTTC
TRBJ2-3 | TRBV19 | - | - | CASSANSLYREMVSTDTQYF | TGTGCCAGTAGTGCAAACTCTCTCTACAGGGAGATGGTGTCCACAGATACGCAGTATTTT
TRBJ2-3 | TRBV4-2 | TRBD2 | - | CASSQELAGADTQYF | TGTGCCAGCAGCCAAGAACTAGCGGGGGCAGATACGCAGTATTTT
TRBJ2-7 | TRBV6-2/TRBV6-3 | TRBD1 | - | CASSRGQGAGSSNYEQYF | TGTGCCAGCAGCCGGGGACAGGGGGCTGGGTCGAGCAACTACGAGCAGTACTTC
TRBJ1-2 | TRBV3-1/TRBV3-2 | - | few | CASSQEGARSGYTF | TGTGCCAGCAGCCAAGAGGGGGCCCGTAGTGGCTACACCTTC
TRBJ2-5 | TRBV7-9 | TRBD2 | - | CASSPGLAGETQYF | TGTGCCAGCAGCCCGGGACTAGCGGGAGAGACCCAGTACTTC
TRBJ2-5 | TRBV5-1 | TRBD1 | - | CASSLGTGGYETQYF | TGCGCCAGCAGCTTGGGAACAGGGGGCTATGAGACCCAGTACTTC
TRBJ1-4 | TRBV2 | - | - | CASSGEGTVREKLFF | TGTGCCAGCAGTGGGGAGGGGACGGTTCGGGAAAAACTGTTTTTT
TRBJ2-6 | TRBV6-2/TRBV6-3 | TRBD1 | - | CASSQQGDPGANVLTF | TGTGCCAGCAGCCAACAGGGGGACCCTGGGGCCAACGTCCTGACTTTC
TRBJ2-5 | TRBV5-6 | - | - | CASRPRGFVAETQYF | TGTGCCAGCCGCCCACGGGGGTTCGTCGCTGAGACCCAGTACTTC
TRBJ2-1 | TRBV7-7 | TRBD2 | - | CASSLGLAGVHEQFF | TGTGCCAGCAGCTTGGGACTAGCGGGAGTACATGAGCAGTTCTTC
TRBJ2-3 | TRBV7-9 | - | - | CASSSQSDTQYF | TGTGCCAGCAGCTCCCAATCAGATACGCAGTATTTT
TRBJ2-1 | TRBV12-3/TRBV12-4 | - | - | CASSRQRSASFF | TGTGCCAGCAGCCGACAGAGGTCTGCTTCGTTCTTC
TRBJ1-6 | TRBV15 | TRBD1 | once | CATSRVTGVYSPLHF | TGTGCCACCAGCAGAGTAACAGGGGTTTATTCACCCCTCCACTTT
TRBJ1-3 | TRBV28 | - | - | CASSLGGTGNTIYF | TGTGCCAGCAGTTTAGGAGGGACTGGAAACACCATATATTTT
TRBJ2-7 | TRBV18 | - | - | CASSPVSDNEQYF | TGTGCCAGCTCACCAGTCTCCGACAACGAGCAGTACTTC
TRBJ2-6 | TRBV4-3 | TRBD1 | once | CASSHDRGPRANVLTF | TGCGCCAGCAGCCACGACAGGGGGCCGAGGGCCAACGTCCTGACTTTC